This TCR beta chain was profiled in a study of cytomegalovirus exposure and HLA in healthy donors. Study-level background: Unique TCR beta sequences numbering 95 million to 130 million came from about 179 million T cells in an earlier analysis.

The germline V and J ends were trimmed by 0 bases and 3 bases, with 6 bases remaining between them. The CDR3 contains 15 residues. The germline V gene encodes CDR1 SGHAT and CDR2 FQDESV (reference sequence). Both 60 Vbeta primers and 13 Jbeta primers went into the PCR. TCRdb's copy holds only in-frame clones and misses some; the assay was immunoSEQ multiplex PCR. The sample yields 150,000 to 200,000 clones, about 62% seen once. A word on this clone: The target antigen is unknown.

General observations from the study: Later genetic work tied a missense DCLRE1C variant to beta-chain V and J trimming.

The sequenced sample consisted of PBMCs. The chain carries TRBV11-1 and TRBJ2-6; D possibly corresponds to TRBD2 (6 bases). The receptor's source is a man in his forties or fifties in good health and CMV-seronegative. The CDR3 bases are TGTGCCAGCAGCTTAGCCGGGGGTGGGGCCAACGTCCTGACTTTC. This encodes CASSLAGGGANVLTF.